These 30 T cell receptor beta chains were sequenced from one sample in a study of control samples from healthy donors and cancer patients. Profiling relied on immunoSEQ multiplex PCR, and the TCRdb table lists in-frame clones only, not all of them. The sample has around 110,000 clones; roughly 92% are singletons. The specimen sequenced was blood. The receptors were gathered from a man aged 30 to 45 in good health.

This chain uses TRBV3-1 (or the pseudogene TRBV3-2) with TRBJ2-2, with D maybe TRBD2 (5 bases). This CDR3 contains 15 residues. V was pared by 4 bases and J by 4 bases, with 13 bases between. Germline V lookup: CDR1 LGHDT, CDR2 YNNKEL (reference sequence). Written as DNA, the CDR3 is TGTGCCAGCAGCCTGTATCGGGGTTCCACCGGGGAGCTGTTTTTT. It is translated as CASSLYRGSTGELFF.

The CDR3 region is CASSQSSSGGRRETQYF. CDR3 sequence (DNA): TGTGCCAGCAGCCAATCCTCTAGCGGGGGCAGGAGGGAGACCCAGTACTTC. The chain couples TRBV4-2 to TRBJ2-5, with 10 nucleotides matching TRBD2. V was clipped by 2 bases and J by 5 bases; unmatched bases: 11. The germline V gene has CDR1 LGHNA and CDR2 YNFKEQ. The CDR3 length is 17 residues.

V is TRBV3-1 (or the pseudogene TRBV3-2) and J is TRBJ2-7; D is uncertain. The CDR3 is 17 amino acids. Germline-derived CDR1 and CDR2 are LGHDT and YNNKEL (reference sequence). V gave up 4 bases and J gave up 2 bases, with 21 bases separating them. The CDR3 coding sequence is TGTGCCAGCAGCCCATCATCCCTAATCCGAAAAACCTACGAGCAGTACTTC. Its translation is CASSPSSLIRKTYEQYF.

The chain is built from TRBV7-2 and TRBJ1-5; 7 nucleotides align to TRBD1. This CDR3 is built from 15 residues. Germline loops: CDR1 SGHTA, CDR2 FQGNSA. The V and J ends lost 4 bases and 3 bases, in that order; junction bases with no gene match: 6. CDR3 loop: CASSSQTGTNQPQHF. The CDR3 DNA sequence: TGTGCCAGCAGCTCCCAGACAGGGACCAATCAGCCCCAGCATTTT. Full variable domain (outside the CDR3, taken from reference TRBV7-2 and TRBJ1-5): GAGVSQSPSNKVTEKGKDVELRCDPISGHTALYWYRQSLGQGLEFLIYFQGNSAPDKSGLPSDRFSAERTGGSVSTLTIQRTQQEDSAVYLCASSSQTGTNQPQHFGDGTRLSIL.

The CDR3: CAISEGRGADTQYF. The CDR3 nucleotides are TGTGCCATCAGTGAGGGGCGGGGGGCAGATACGCAGTATTTT. This rearrangement joins TRBV10-3 to TRBJ2-3; 8 positions match TRBD2. The CDR3 totals 14 residues. The junction had 2 bases not matched to a gene; V was cut back by 2 bases and J by 4 bases. Germline assignment: CDR1 ENHRY and CDR2 SYGVKD.

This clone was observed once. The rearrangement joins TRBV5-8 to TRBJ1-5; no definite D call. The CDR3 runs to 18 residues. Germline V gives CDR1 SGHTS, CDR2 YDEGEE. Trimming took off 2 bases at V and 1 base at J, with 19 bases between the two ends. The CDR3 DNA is TGTGCCAGCAGCTTCCGAATTTCCCCGCGGATGAGCAATCAGCCCCAGCATTTT. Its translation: CASSFRISPRMSNQPQHF.

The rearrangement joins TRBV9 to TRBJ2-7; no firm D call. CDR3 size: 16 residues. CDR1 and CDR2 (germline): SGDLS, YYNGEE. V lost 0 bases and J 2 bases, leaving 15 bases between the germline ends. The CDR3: CASSVAPVYGTYEQYV. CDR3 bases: TGTGCCAGCAGCGTAGCCCCAGTTTATGGGACCTACGAGCAGTACGTC.

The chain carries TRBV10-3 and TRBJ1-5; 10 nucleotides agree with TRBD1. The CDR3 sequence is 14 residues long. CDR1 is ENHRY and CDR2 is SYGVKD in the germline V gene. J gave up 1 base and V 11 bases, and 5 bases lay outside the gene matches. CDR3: CAGGTGASNQPQHF. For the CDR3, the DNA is TGTGCCGGGGGGACAGGGGCGAGCAATCAGCCCCAGCATTTT.

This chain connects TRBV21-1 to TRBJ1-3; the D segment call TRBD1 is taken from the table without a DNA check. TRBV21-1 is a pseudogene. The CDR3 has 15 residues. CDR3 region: CASSKENREGNTIYF. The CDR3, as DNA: TGTGCCAGCAGCAAAGAGAACAGGGAGGGAAACACCATATATTTT.

Written as DNA, the CDR3 is TGTGCCAGCACTCGGGACAGGGGGTTCGGCACTGAAGCTTTCTTT. Protein sequence: CASTRDRGFGTEAFF. The chain combines TRBV6-5 with TRBJ1-1; 11 bases are shared with TRBD1. The germline CDR1 and CDR2 sequences are MNHEY and SVGAGI. The V gene end was trimmed by 7 bases and the J gene end by 4 bases; junction bases not matched to a gene: 8. The CDR3 runs 15 residues.

The CDR3 region is CASSFPLAGARDTQYF. In DNA, the CDR3 is TGCGCCAGCAGCTTCCCCCTAGCGGGAGCGAGAGATACGCAGTATTTT. The chain carries TRBV5-1 and TRBJ2-3; TRBD2 aligns across 10 bases. Germline CDR1 is SGHRS and CDR2 is YFSETQ. The V and J ends lost 2 bases and 5 bases, in that order; junction bases with no gene match: 8. This CDR3 is built from 16 residues.

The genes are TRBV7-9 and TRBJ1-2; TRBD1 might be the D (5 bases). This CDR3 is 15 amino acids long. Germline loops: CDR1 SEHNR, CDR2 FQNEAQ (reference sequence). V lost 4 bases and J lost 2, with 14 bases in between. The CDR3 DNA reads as TGTGCCAGCAGCTCGGACAAGATTATCAACTATGGCTACACCTTC. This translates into CASSSDKIINYGYTF.

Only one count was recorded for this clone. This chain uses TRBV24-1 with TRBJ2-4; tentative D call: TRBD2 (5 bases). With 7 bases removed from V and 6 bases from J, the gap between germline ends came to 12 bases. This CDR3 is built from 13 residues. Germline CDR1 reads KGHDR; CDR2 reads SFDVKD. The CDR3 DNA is TGTGCCACCAGCCCGAGGGCCCTAAACATTCAGTACTTC. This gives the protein CATSPRALNIQYF.

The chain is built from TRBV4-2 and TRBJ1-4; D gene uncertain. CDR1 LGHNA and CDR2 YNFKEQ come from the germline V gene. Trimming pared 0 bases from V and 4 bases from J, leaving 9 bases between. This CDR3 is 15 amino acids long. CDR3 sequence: CASSQDRQRNEKLFF. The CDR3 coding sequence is TGTGCCAGCAGCCAAGATCGGCAGCGTAATGAAAAACTGTTTTTT.

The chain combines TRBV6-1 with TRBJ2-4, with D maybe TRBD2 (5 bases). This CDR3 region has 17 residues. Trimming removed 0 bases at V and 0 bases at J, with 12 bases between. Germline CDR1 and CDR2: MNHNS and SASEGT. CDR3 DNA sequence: TGTGCCAGCAGTGAAGCGAGGGCCAAGCTAGCCAAAAACATTCAGTACTTC. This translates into CASSEARAKLAKNIQYF.

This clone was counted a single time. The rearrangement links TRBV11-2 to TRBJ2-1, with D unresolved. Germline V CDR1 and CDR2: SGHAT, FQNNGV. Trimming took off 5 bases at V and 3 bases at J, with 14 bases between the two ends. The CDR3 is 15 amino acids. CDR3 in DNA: TGTGCCAGCAGCCCCCTTCGGACCAGCTACAATGAGCAGTTCTTC. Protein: CASSPLRTSYNEQFF.

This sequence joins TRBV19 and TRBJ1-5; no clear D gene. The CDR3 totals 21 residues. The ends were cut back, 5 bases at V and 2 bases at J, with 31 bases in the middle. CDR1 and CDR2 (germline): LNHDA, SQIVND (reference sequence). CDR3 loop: CASSSANRWGTYRAGNQPQHF. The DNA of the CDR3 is TGTGCCAGTAGTTCCGCAAATCGCTGGGGAACCTATAGAGCAGGCAATCAGCCCCAGCATTTT.

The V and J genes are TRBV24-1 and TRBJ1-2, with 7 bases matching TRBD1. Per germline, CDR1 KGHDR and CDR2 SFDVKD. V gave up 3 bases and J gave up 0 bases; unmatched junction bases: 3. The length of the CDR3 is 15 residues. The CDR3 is CATSDATGSNYGYTF. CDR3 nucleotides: TGTGCCACCAGTGATGCGACAGGGTCTAACTATGGCTACACCTTC.

CDR3 region: CASSDSSRAYGYTF. The CDR3 nucleotides read TGTGCCAGCAGTGACTCATCGAGGGCCTATGGCTACACCTTC. The chain combines TRBV6-4 with TRBJ1-2; D is ambiguous. The CDR3 length is 14 residues. Germline loops: CDR1 MRHNA, CDR2 SNTAGT. The V end lost 0 bases, the J end lost 4 bases, and 9 bases lay between the germline ends.

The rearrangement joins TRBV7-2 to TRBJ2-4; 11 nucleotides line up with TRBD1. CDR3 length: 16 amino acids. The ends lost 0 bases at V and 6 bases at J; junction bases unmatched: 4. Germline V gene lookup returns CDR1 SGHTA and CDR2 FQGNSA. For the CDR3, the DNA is TGTGCCAGCAGCTTAGCAGGGACAGGGGGACGAAACATTCAGTACTTC. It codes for CASSLAGTGGRNIQYF.

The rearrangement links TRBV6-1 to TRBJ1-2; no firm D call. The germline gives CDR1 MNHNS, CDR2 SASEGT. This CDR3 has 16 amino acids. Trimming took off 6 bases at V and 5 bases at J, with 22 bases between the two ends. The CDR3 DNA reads TGTGCCAGCAGCGAACTAACGGCCTATAGGCCATATGGCTACACCTTC. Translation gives CASSELTAYRPYGYTF.

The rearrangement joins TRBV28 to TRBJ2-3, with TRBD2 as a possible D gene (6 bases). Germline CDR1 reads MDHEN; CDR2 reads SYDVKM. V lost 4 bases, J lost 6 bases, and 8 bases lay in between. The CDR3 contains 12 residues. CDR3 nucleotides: TGTGCCAGCAGTTCCCTAGCGGATACGCAGTATTTT. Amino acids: CASSSLADTQYF.

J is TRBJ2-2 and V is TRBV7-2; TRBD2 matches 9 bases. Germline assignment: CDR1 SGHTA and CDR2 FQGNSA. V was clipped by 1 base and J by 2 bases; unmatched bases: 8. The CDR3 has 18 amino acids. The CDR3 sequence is CASSLVGAGGSNTGELFF. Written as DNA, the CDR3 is TGTGCCAGCAGCTTAGTTGGAGCGGGGGGCTCCAACACCGGGGAGCTGTTTTTT. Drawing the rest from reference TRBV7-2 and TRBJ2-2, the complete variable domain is GAGVSQSPSNKVTEKGKDVELRCDPISGHTALYWYRQSLGQGLEFLIYFQGNSAPDKSGLPSDRFSAERTGGSVSTLTIQRTQQEDSAVYLCASSLVGAGGSNTGELFFGEGSRLTVL.

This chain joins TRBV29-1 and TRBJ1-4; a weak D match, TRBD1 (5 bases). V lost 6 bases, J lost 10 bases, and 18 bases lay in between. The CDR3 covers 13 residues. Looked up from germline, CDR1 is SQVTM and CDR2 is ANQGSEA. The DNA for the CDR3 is TGCAGCGTCGCAAGCGGGCGGGGGGGAAAACTGTTTTTT. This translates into CSVASGRGGKLFF.

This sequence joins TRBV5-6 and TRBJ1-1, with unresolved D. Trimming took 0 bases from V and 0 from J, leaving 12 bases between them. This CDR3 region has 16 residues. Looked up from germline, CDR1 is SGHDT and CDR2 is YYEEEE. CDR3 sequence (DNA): TGTGCCAGCAGCTTGGGGTCACGATTAATGAACACTGAAGCTTTCTTT. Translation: CASSLGSRLMNTEAFF.

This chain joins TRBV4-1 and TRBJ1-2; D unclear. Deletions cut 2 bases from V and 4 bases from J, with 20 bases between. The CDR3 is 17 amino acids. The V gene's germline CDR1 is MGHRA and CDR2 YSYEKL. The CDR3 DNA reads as TGCGCCAGCAGCCAACCCATGGACTCGTATAACCCCTATGGCTACACCTTC. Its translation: CASSQPMDSYNPYGYTF.

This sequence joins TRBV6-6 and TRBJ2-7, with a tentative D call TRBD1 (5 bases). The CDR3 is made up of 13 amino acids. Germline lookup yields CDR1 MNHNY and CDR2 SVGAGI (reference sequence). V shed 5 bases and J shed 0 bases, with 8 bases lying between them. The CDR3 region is CASSRQSSYEQYV. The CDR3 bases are TGTGCCAGCAGTCGACAGAGCTCCTACGAGCAGTACGTC.

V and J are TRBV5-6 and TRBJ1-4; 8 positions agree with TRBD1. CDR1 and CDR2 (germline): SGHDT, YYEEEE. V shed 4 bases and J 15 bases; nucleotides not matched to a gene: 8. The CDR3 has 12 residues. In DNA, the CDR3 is TGTGCCAGCAGCCTGACAGGGGAGAGGATGTTTTTT. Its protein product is CASSLTGERMFF.

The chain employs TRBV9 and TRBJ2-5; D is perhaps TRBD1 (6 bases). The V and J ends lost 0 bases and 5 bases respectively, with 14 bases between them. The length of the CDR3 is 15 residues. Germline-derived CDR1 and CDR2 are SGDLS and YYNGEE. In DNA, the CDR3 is TGTGCCAGCAGCGTAGTCGTAGGGGGTTTGGAGACCCAGTACTTC. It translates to CASSVVVGGLETQYF.

Here the CDR3 reads CASSSGTGVGYTF. CDR3 in DNA: TGTGCCAGCAGTTCCGGGACAGGGGTTGGCTACACCTTC. The rearrangement uses TRBV5-4 and TRBJ1-2; 10 nucleotides match TRBD1. Germline CDR1 and CDR2: SGHNT and YYREEE (reference sequence). The CDR3 loop spans 13 amino acids. Trimming cost V 5 bases and J 7 bases; bases outside gene matches: 5.